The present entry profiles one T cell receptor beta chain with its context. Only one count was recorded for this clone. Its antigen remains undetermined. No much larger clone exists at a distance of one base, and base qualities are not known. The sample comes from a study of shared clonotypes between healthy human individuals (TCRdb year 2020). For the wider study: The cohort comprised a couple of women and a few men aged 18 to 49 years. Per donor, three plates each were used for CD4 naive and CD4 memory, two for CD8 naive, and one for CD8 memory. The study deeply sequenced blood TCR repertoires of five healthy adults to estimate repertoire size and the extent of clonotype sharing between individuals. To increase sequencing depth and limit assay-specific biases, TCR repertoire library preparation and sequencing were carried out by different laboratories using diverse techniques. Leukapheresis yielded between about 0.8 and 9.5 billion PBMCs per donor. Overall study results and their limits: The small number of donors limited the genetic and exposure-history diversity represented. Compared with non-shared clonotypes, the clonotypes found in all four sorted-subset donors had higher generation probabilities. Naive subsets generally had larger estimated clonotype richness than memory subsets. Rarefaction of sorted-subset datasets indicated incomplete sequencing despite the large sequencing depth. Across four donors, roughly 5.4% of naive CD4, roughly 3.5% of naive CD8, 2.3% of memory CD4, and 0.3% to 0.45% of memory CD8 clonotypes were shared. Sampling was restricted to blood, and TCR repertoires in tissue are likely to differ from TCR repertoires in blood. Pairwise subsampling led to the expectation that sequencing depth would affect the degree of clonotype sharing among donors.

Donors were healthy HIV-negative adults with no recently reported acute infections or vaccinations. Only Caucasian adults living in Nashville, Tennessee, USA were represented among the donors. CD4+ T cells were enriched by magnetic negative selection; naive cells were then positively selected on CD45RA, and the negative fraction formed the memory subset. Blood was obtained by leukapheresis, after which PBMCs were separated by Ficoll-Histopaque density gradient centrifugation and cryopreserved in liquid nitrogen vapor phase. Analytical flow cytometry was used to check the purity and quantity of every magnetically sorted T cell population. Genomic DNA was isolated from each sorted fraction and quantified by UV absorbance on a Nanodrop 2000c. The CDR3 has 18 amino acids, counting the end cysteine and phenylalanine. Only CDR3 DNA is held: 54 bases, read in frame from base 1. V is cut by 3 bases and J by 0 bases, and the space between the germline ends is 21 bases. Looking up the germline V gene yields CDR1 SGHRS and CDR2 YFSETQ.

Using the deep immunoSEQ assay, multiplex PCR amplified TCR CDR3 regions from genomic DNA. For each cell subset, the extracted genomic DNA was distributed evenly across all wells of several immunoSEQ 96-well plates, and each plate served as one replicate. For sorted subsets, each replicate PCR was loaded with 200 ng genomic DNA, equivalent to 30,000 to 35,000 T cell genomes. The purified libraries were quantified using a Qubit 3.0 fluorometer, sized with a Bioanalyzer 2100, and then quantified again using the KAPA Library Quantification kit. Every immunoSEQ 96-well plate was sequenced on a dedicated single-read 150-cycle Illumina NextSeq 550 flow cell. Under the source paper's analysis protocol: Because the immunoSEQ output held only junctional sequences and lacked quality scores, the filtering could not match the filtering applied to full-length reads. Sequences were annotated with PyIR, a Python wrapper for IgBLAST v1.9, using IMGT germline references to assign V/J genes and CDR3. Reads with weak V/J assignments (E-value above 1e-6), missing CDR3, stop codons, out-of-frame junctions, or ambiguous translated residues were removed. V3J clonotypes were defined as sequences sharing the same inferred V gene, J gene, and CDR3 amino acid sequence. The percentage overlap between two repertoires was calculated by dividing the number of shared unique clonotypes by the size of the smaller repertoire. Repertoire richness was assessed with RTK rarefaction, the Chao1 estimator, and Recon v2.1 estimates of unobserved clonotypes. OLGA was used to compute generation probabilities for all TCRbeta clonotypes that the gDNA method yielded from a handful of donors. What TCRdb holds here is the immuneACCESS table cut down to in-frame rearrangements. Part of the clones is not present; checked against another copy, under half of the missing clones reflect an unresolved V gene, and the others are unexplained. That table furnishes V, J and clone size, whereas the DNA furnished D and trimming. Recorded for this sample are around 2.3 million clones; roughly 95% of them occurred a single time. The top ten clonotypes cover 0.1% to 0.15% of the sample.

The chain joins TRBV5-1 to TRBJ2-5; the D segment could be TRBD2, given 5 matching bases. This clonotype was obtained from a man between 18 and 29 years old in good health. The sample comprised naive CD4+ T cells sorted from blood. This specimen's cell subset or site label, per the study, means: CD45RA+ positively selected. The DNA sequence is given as TGCGCCAGCAGCTCCCGATCGATTGGGATGCGGGACCAAGAGACCCAGTACTTC. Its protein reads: CASSSRSIGMRDQETQYF.